This T cell receptor (beta chain) is from a study of blood T cell repertoires in COVID-19. Study-wide background: The origin of the acute and convalescent COVID-19 samples was the United States, Italy and Spain. PBMCs, B-cell-depleted T cells, or T cells were the source of the cDNA or gDNA that made up the material.

This clone occurred once. Repertoires were generated with immunoSEQ multiplex PCR, while TCRdb's copy carries only in-frame clones and drops some. Here the sample spans 170,000 or so clones, almost 85% being singletons. The sample was peripheral blood. This sequence originates from a man between 18 and 35 years old with active or convalescent COVID-19.

The CDR3 spells CASSIGAYNEQFF. The DNA for the CDR3 is TGTGCCAGTAGTATCGGGGCCTACAATGAGCAGTTCTTC. The rearrangement uses TRBV19 and TRBJ2-1; D may be TRBD2 (5 bases). With 3 bases removed from V and 2 bases from J, the gap between germline ends came to 5 bases. From germline, CDR1 is LNHDA and CDR2 SQIVND (reference sequence). There are 13 residues in the CDR3.